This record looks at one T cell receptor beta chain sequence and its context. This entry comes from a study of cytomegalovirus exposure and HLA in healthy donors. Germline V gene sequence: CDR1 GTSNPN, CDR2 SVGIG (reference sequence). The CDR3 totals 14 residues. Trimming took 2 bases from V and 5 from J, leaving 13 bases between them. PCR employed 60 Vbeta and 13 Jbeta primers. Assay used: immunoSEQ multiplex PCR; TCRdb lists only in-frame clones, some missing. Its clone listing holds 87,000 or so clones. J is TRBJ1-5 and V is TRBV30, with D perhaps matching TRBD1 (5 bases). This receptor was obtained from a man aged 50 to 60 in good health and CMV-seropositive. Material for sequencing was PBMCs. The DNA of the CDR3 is TGTGCCTGGAGTCTTCAGGGCGCGCATCAGCCCCAGCATTTT. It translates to CAWSLQGAHQPQHF. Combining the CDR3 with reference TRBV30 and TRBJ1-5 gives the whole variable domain SQTIHQWPATLVQPVGSPLSLECTVEGTSNPNLYWYRQAAGRGLQLLFYSVGIGQISSEVPQNLSASRPQDRQFILSSKKLLLSDSGFYLCAWSLQGAHQPQHFGDGTRLSIL.